This T cell receptor (beta chain) was captured in a study of vaccination effects on CD4 cells after COVID-19. Study conclusions and caveats: Marked clonal contraction of infection- and vaccine-induced clones was seen late after vaccination.

The ViraFEST assay expanded antigen-specific CD4+ T cells with viral peptide pools before sequencing. Following culture for approximately 11 days, CD4+ T cells were isolated. Two doses of either BNT162b2 or mRNA-1273 were given to each participant. Wells containing 1.5 million to 2 million PBMC each were cultured with approximately 9.2 IU/ml IL-2 and approximately 10 ug/ml peptides. Comments on this clone: What it binds is not known.

V lost 4 bases and J lost 8, with 17 bases in between. The CDR3 spans 14 residues. Germline V gives CDR1 LGHDT, CDR2 YNNKEL (reference sequence). Profiling relied on immunoSEQ multiplex PCR, and the TCRdb table lists in-frame clones only, not all of them. The data hold approximately 65,000 clones, with 74% observed a single time. The receptor was derived from a human donor who received a COVID-19 vaccine. The sequencing here drew on CD4+ T cells from PBMCs cultured with HCoV-229E spike peptides, taken after COVID-19 vaccination. The chain has TRBV3-1 (or the pseudogene TRBV3-2) and TRBJ2-5; tentatively, D is TRBD2 (5 bases). The chain's CDR3 is CASSLTAGERTQYF. In DNA form, the CDR3 reads TGTGCCAGCAGCCTAACCGCCGGGGAAAGAACCCAGTACTTC.